These 15 T cell receptor beta chains share one sample of origin, sequenced in a study of CD8 T cells in Susac syndrome. Random hexamers were used to reverse transcribe an amount of roughly 0.5 to 1 ug RNA. MiXCR, run by TCRdb on the immunoSEQ multiplex PCR reads, gives a single entry per CDR3 protein. The sample consists of about 300,000 distinct CDR3 sequences, 75% to 85% of them appearing once. The sequenced material came from CD8+ T cells from PBMCs. The receptor set was obtained from a human donor with multiple sclerosis.

V and J are TRBV7-9 and TRBJ2-3, with TRBD2 identical over 9 bases. Germline V lookup: CDR1 SEHNR, CDR2 FQNEAQ (reference sequence). V shed 1 base, J shed 2 bases, and the junction held 10 bases outside the gene matches. The CDR3 consists of 18 residues. The CDR3 spells CASSLEFLAGVLTDTQYF. The DNA for the CDR3 is TGTGCCAGCAGCTTAGAATTTTTAGCGGGAGTACTCACAGATACGCAGTATTTT. The whole variable domain, remainder taken from reference TRBV7-9 and TRBJ2-3, is DTGVSQNPRHKITKRGQNVTFRCDPISEHNRLYWYRQTLGQGPEFLTYFQNEAQLEKSRLLSDRFSAERPKGSFSTLEIQRTEQGDSAMYLCASSLEFLAGVLTDTQYFGPGTRLTVL.

The chain recombines TRBV5-4 with TRBJ2-1; TRBD2 agrees at 8 bases. The CDR3 length is 15 residues. CDR1 is SGHNT, CDR2 YYREEE, per germline (reference sequence). V was clipped by 5 bases and J by 4 bases; unmatched bases: 8. CDR3 DNA sequence: TGTGCCAGCAGACTCAGCGGGAGCGGGTACAATGAGCAGTTCTTC. Amino acid sequence: CASRLSGSGYNEQFF.

The rearrangement links TRBV27 to TRBJ2-1; D tentatively fits TRBD1 or TRBD2 (7 bases each). The CDR3 is 15 residues long. Germline V gene lookup returns CDR1 MNHEY and CDR2 SMNVEV (reference sequence). Trimming stripped 0 bases from V and 8 bases from J, with 14 bases between. The CDR3 DNA follows: TGTGCCAGCAGTTTATCGGCAGGGGGGGACCATGAGCAGTTCTTC. Translated: CASSLSAGGDHEQFF.

V is TRBV21-1 and J is TRBJ1-5. TRBV21-1 is reported as a pseudogene. The CDR3 has 13 residues. The CDR3 nucleotides are TGTGCCAGCAGCAAAGCGGGGAATCAGCCCCAGCATTTT. Translated: CASSKAGNQPQHF.

This clonotype was counted a single time. CDR3 sequence reads: CASLEEAVSPSTDTQYF. The CDR3 nucleotides read TGTGCCAGCCTAGAGGAAGCGGTATCCCCTAGCACAGATACGCAGTATTTT. The V gene is TRBV12-3 or TRBV12-4, the J gene TRBJ2-3; TRBD2 is a possible D gene (5 bases). V was clipped by 8 bases and J by 0 bases, with 21 bases between them. This CDR3 comprises 17 residues.

The gene calls are TRBV7-9 and TRBJ2-7; 9 positions match TRBD2. CDR1 is SEHNR, CDR2 FQNEAQ, per germline (reference sequence). Trimming at V came to 4 bases and at J to 6 bases, leaving 10 bases not matched to a gene. This CDR3 has 15 amino acids. The CDR3 is CASSSGLAARGEQYF. CDR3 nucleotides: TGTGCCAGCAGCTCGGGACTAGCTGCAAGGGGCGAGCAGTACTTC.

Details on this clonotype: The junction differs from germline at one of its ends, possibly a read error. The chain joins TRBV5-6 to TRBJ1-1; 9 bases are shared with TRBD1. The germline CDR1 and CDR2 sequences are SGHDT and YYEEEE. This CDR3 has 14 amino acids. CDR3 protein: CASSLGTGNAEAFF. In DNA, the CDR3 is TGTGCCAGCAGCTTAGGGACAGGGAACGCTGAAGCTTTCTTT.

V usage is TRBV7-6 and J usage is TRBJ2-1, with D maybe TRBD2 (6 bases). Trimming shortened V by 5 bases and J by 2 bases, and 19 bases separated the two germline ends. The germline CDR1 and CDR2 sequences are SGHVS and FNYEAQ. The CDR3 consists of 17 residues. In nucleotides, the CDR3 is TGTGCCAGCAGCCCAAGAGGTAGGGAGGCCCCCTACAATGAGCAGTTCTTC. Residues: CASSPRGREAPYNEQFF.

This clonotype showed up just a few times. The chain combines TRBV6-5 with TRBJ2-2; the D gene is possibly TRBD2 (6 bases). The CDR3 has 15 residues. Germline V CDR1 and CDR2: MNHEY, SVGAGI. V lost 3 bases and J lost 3, with 11 bases in between. CDR3 DNA sequence: TGTGCCAGCAGTTATAGTAGCGGCTACACCGGGGAGCTGTTTTTT. It is translated as CASSYSSGYTGELFF.

The chain is built from TRBV27 and TRBJ1-1, with D tentatively TRBD1 (6 bases). This CDR3 has 14 residues. From germline, CDR1 is MNHEY and CDR2 SMNVEV (reference sequence). Deletions cut 5 bases from V and 4 bases from J, with 14 bases between. CDR3 residues: CASSLGGSGTEAFF. Written as DNA, the CDR3 is TGTGCCAGCAGTCTAGGGGGGTCGGGCACTGAAGCTTTCTTT.

The V gene is TRBV7-9, the J gene TRBJ1-3, with a weak D call TRBD1 (5 bases). Trimming cost V 1 base and J 3 bases, with 10 bases left between them. The CDR3 covers 15 residues. Germline V gene lookup returns CDR1 SEHNR and CDR2 FQNEAQ (reference sequence). CDR3 in amino acids: CASSLVGAHGNTIYF. CDR3 nucleotides: TGTGCCAGCAGCTTAGTAGGGGCTCATGGAAACACCATATATTTT.

V and J are TRBV4-1 and TRBJ2-7; tentatively, D is TRBD1 or TRBD2 (6 bases each). Germline assignment: CDR1 MGHRA and CDR2 YSYEKL. Trimming pared 1 base from V and 1 base from J, leaving 23 bases between. The CDR3 covers 19 residues. The CDR3 DNA follows: TGCGCCAGCAGCCAAGTAGATCCTTCAGCAGGGGAGGTATCCTACGAGCAGTACTTC. As protein: CASSQVDPSAGEVSYEQYF.

This chain connects TRBV12-3 or TRBV12-4 to TRBJ1-2; D is possibly TRBD1 (5 bases). CDR3 size: 16 residues. V dropped 2 bases and J dropped 0 bases, with 13 bases sitting between them. The CDR3: CASSLRDVNPNYGYTF. The CDR3 coding sequence is TGTGCCAGCAGTTTAAGGGACGTTAATCCTAACTATGGCTACACCTTC.

The chain uses TRBV2 and TRBJ1-5; D ambiguous. Trimming left V 8 bases short and J 3 bases short, with 8 bases between. This CDR3 spans 12 amino acids. From germline, CDR1 is SNHLY and CDR2 FYNNEI. This CDR3 reads CASQVYNQPQHF. The CDR3 DNA follows: TGTGCCAGCCAGGTTTACAATCAGCCCCAGCATTTT.

The J gene is TRBJ1-5, the V gene TRBV12-3 or TRBV12-4; D gene ambiguous. The CDR3 is 14 residues long. V lost 5 bases and J 7 bases, leaving 15 bases between the germline ends. The CDR3 region is CASSPTAPGQPQHF. The CDR3 nucleotides are TGTGCCAGCAGTCCCACGGCCCCGGGACAGCCCCAGCATTTT.